The 24 T cell receptor beta chains below all came from one sample that was sequenced in a study of beta chain features in type 1 diabetes. The investigators reverse transcribed all of the isolated RNA, so they sequenced expressed TCRB transcripts. Some clones are missing from TCRdb's copy, which holds only in-frame ones; the method was immunoSEQ multiplex PCR. Of 350,000 to 450,000 clones in the sample, around 14% were seen once. The sequencing input was naive CD4+ T cells from blood. The source is a man between 25 and 39 years old in good health.

The sample holds a few counts of this clone. In DNA, the CDR3 is TGTGCCAGCTCACCACCGGAGGAAGGGCAGCCCCAGCATTTT. Its protein product is CASSPPEEGQPQHF. The chain joins TRBV18 to TRBJ1-5; D is unclear. V shed 0 bases and J shed 7 bases, with 10 bases lying between them. The CDR3 has 14 amino acids. The V gene's germline CDR1 is KGHSH and CDR2 LQKENI.

The chain has TRBV5-6 and TRBJ2-2; TRBD1 or TRBD2 may be the D gene (5 bases each). The CDR3 consists of 15 residues. Germline values: CDR1 SGHDT, CDR2 YYEEEE. V was pared by 3 bases and J by 6 bases, with 15 bases between. CDR3 protein: CASSSTVRGAGELFF. The CDR3 nucleotides are TGTGCCAGCAGCTCTACTGTGAGGGGAGCCGGGGAGCTGTTTTTT. The variable domain in full, with the rest retrieved from reference TRBV5-6 and TRBJ2-2, is DAGVTQSPTHLIKTRGQQVTLRCSPKSGHDTVSWYQQALGQGPQFIFQYYEEEERQRGNFPDRFSGHQFPNYSSELNVNALLLGDSALYLCASSSTVRGAGELFFGEGSRLTVL.

This clone was picked up a small number of times. This sequence joins TRBV20-1 and TRBJ2-3; D gene ambiguous. The CDR3 is 11 amino acids. V lost 4 bases to trimming and J lost 6 bases, with 8 bases between them. The germline V gene encodes CDR1 DFQATT and CDR2 SNEGSKA (reference sequence). CDR3 nucleotides: TGCAGTGCTACGGTCGTGGATACGCAGTATTTT. Its translation: CSATVVDTQYF.

This clone turned up a few times. The V gene is TRBV7-2, the J gene TRBJ2-5; 9 bases map to TRBD1. This CDR3 has 14 residues. The germline CDR1 and CDR2 sequences are SGHTA and FQGNSA. V lost 5 bases and J lost 5; bases outside the gene matches: 6. The CDR3 region has the DNA TGTGCCAGCAGCCCGTGGACAGGGGAGGAGACCCAGTACTTC. This sequence encodes CASSPWTGEETQYF.

This clone was seen a few times. Here the CDR3 reads CSVESMTGVNEQYF. The CDR3 DNA reads TGCAGCGTGGAGAGTATGACAGGGGTGAACGAGCAGTACTTC. The chain employs TRBV29-1 and TRBJ2-7; 8 nucleotides match TRBD1. The germline CDR1 and CDR2 sequences are SQVTM and ANQGSEA. The CDR3 has 14 amino acids. After removal of 6 bases from V and 5 bases from J, the junction contained 12 bases not matched to a gene.

The chain carries TRBV11-2 and TRBJ2-3, with D perhaps matching TRBD2 (6 bases). This CDR3 region has 16 residues. V was shortened by 1 base and J by 0 bases, with 11 bases between the two germline ends. In germline, CDR1 is SGHAT, CDR2 FQNNGV. The CDR3 here is CASSLGVSGSTDTQYF. CDR3 DNA sequence: TGTGCCAGCAGCTTAGGGGTTAGCGGAAGCACAGATACGCAGTATTTT.

This clone occurred a few times. The chain recombines TRBV7-9 with TRBJ2-7, with D perhaps TRBD2 (5 bases). The CDR3 is made up of 16 amino acids. The V gene lost 3 bases and the J gene lost 0 bases, with 15 bases spanning the gap. Per germline, CDR1 SEHNR and CDR2 FQNEAQ (reference sequence). CDR3 amino acids: CASSFPERESSYEQYF. The CDR3 nucleotides read TGTGCCAGCAGCTTTCCGGAGAGGGAGAGCTCCTACGAGCAGTACTTC.

The CDR3 here is CASSRDPEVYEQYF. As DNA, the CDR3 is TGCGCCAGCAGCCGGGACCCCGAGGTCTACGAGCAGTACTTC. This chain uses TRBV4-1 with TRBJ2-7; D is perhaps TRBD1 or TRBD2 (5 bases each). Trimming took 4 bases from V and 3 from J, leaving 13 bases between them. The CDR3 is made up of 14 amino acids. Germline V gene lookup returns CDR1 MGHRA and CDR2 YSYEKL.

The sample holds a few counts of this clone. The rearrangement links TRBV25-1 to TRBJ1-1, with D possibly matching TRBD1 (5 bases). The CDR3 is 13 amino acids. Germline CDR1 MGHDK, CDR2 SYGVNS. Trimming removed 7 bases at V and 3 bases at J, with 12 bases between. The chain's CDR3 is CASTRVLDTEAFF. The CDR3 DNA is TGTGCCAGCACCAGGGTCTTAGACACTGAAGCTTTCTTT. Full variable domain (rest looked up from reference TRBV25-1 and TRBJ1-1): EADIYQTPRYLVIGTGKKITLECSQTMGHDKMYWYQQDPGMELHLIHYSYGVNSTEKGDLSSESTVSRIRTEHFPLTLESARPSHTSQYLCASTRVLDTEAFFGQGTRLTVV.

J is TRBJ2-7 and V is TRBV5-6; perhaps TRBD2 as D (6 bases). Between the trimmed V and J ends, which lost 2 bases and 3 bases, there was a span of 12 bases. The CDR3 covers 14 residues. Germline assignment: CDR1 SGHDT and CDR2 YYEEEE. The CDR3 here is CASSFFQTSYEQYF. The CDR3 coding sequence is TGTGCCAGCAGCTTCTTCCAGACTAGCTACGAGCAGTACTTC.

The J gene is TRBJ2-7, the V gene TRBV5-1, with 7 bases lining up with TRBD1. Unmatched junction bases numbered 4, after V lost 0 bases and J lost 1 base. CDR1 and CDR2 (germline): SGHRS, YFSETQ. The CDR3 sequence is 15 residues long. CDR3 nucleotide sequence: TGCGCCAGCAGCTTGGGACAGGGCCTATCCTACGAGCAGTACTTC. Translation gives CASSLGQGLSYEQYF. The whole variable domain, filled in from reference TRBV5-1 and TRBJ2-7, reads KAGVTQTPRYLIKTRGQQVTLSCSPISGHRSVSWYQQTPGQGLQFLFEYFSETQRNKGNFPGRFSGRQFSNSRSEMNVSTLELGDSALYLCASSLGQGLSYEQYFGPGTRLTVT.

This clone was detected a few times. V and J are TRBV9 and TRBJ2-1; TRBD2 matches at 10 bases. Germline loops: CDR1 SGDLS, CDR2 YYNGEE. The V and J ends lost 0 bases and 4 bases, in that order; junction bases with no gene match: 1. The CDR3 is 15 residues long. The DNA for the CDR3 is TGTGCCAGCAGCGTAGAACTAGCGGGGTACAATGAGCAGTTCTTC. Residues: CASSVELAGYNEQFF.

The chain couples TRBV10-3 to TRBJ2-2; D might be TRBD1 (5 bases). Per germline, CDR1 ENHRY and CDR2 SYGVKD. CDR3 length equals 15 residues. V was clipped by 7 bases and J by 2 bases, with 14 bases between them. DNA of the CDR3: TGTGCCATCACGCCAGGACAACTTAACACCGGGGAGCTGTTTTTT. Protein product: CAITPGQLNTGELFF.

This clone has a handful of counts. The J gene is TRBJ1-2, the V gene TRBV30; no clear D gene. This CDR3 contains 11 residues. Looked up from germline, CDR1 is GTSNPN and CDR2 is SVGIG (reference sequence). The V gene lost 0 bases and the J gene lost 8 bases, with 7 bases spanning the gap. CDR3 sequence reads: CAWSVRGGYTF. The CDR3 DNA sequence: TGTGCCTGGAGTGTACGAGGCGGCTACACCTTC.

This clone showed up just a few times. In DNA form, the CDR3 reads TGTGCCTGGACTAGCGGGGGGAATGAGCAGTTCTTC. Residues: CAWTSGGNEQFF. The V gene is TRBV30, the J gene TRBJ2-1, with 11 bases matching TRBD2. Germline V gene lookup returns CDR1 GTSNPN and CDR2 SVGIG (reference sequence). This CDR3 is 12 amino acids long. Unmatched junction bases numbered 0, after V lost 4 bases and J lost 7 bases. Based on the CDR3 plus reference TRBV30 and TRBJ2-1, the full variable domain is SQTIHQWPATLVQPVGSPLSLECTVEGTSNPNLYWYRQAAGRGLQLLFYSVGIGQISSEVPQNLSASRPQDRQFILSSKKLLLSDSGFYLCAWTSGGNEQFFGPGTRLTVL.

This chain joins TRBV7-9 and TRBJ1-1; the D gene is possibly TRBD1 (5 bases). Trimming cost V 5 bases and J 1 base, with 11 bases left between them. The CDR3 extends over 14 amino acids. Germline CDR1 SEHNR, CDR2 FQNEAQ (reference sequence). DNA for the CDR3: TGTGCCAGCAGCCCGGGACGTAAGAACACTGAAGCTTTCTTT. It codes for CASSPGRKNTEAFF.

The rearrangement uses TRBV9 and TRBJ2-1; 11 positions agree with TRBD2. The germline gives CDR1 SGDLS, CDR2 YYNGEE. Trimming took 0 bases from V and 4 from J; bases not matched to a gene: 9. The CDR3 is 18 residues long. For the CDR3, the DNA is TGTGCCAGCAGCGTAGTCCCGTCGCTAGCGGGGGGATACAATGAGCAGTTCTTC. Its translation: CASSVVPSLAGGYNEQFF.

The rearrangement uses TRBV2 and TRBJ2-7; TRBD2 aligns across 13 bases. Germline V lookup: CDR1 SNHLY, CDR2 FYNNEI. After removal of 6 bases from V and 3 bases from J, the junction contained 5 bases not matched to a gene. This CDR3 is built from 15 residues. The CDR3 nucleotides are TGTGCCAGCAGCGCGGGACTAGCGGGGAACTACGAGCAGTACGTC. Translated, it gives CASSAGLAGNYEQYV.

V and J are TRBV6-5 and TRBJ2-5; 7 bases line up with TRBD1. The junction had 4 bases not matched to a gene; V was cut back by 4 bases and J by 2 bases. Per the germline V gene, CDR1 is MNHEY and CDR2 is SVGAGI. The CDR3 has 14 amino acids. The CDR3, as DNA: TGTGCCAGCAGTTCAGGGACAGCGCAAGAGACCCAGTACTTC. This codes for CASSSGTAQETQYF.

This clone was observed a handful of times. The chain employs TRBV7-9 and TRBJ2-2, with TRBD1 identical over 7 bases. Germline CDR1 and CDR2: SEHNR and FQNEAQ (reference sequence). V dropped 4 bases and J dropped 3; count of bases not matched to a gene: 17. The length of the CDR3 is 19 residues. The CDR3 sequence is CASSSTQGQPSYHTGELFF. The CDR3 DNA follows: TGTGCCAGCAGCTCCACCCAGGGACAGCCAAGTTACCACACCGGGGAGCTGTTTTTT.

This rearrangement joins TRBV28 to TRBJ2-7; D is perhaps TRBD1 (6 bases). The germline V gene encodes CDR1 MDHEN and CDR2 SYDVKM. The ends were cut back, 6 bases at V and 6 bases at J, with 21 bases in the middle. This CDR3 spans 15 amino acids. The CDR3, as DNA: TGTGCCAGCAGCTCCAGCGACAGGCCCATGGTCGAGCAGTACGTC. Its translation: CASSSSDRPMVEQYV.

The V gene is TRBV7-6, the J gene TRBJ1-2; D is possibly TRBD1 (6 bases). Germline values: CDR1 SGHVS, CDR2 FNYEAQ. The CDR3 loop spans 15 amino acids. The germline V and J ends were trimmed by 3 bases and 6 bases, with 17 bases remaining between them. CDR3 in amino acids: CASSFLLPGADGYTF. DNA for the CDR3: TGTGCCAGCAGCTTTCTTCTGCCGGGGGCTGATGGCTACACCTTC.

This clone has a handful of counts. This chain links TRBV18 with TRBJ1-5; D is unclear. The germline CDR1 and CDR2 sequences are KGHSH and LQKENI. The germline V and J ends were trimmed by 6 bases and 7 bases, with 16 bases remaining between them. CDR3 length: 14 residues. The CDR3 DNA sequence: TGTGCCAGCTCGCCAGGACGGAGTGCGCAGCCCCAGCATTTT. As protein: CASSPGRSAQPQHF. Variable domain in full (rest from reference TRBV18 and TRBJ1-5): NAGVMQNPRHLVRRRGQEARLRCSPMKGHSHVYWYRQLPEEGLKFMVYLQKENIIDESGMPKERFSAEFPKEGPSILRIQQVVRGDSAAYFCASSPGRSAQPQHFGDGTRLSIL.

The J gene is TRBJ2-1, the V gene TRBV20-1, with D uncertain. The length of the CDR3 is 10 residues. Deletions cut 4 bases from V and 5 bases from J, with 3 bases between. The V gene's germline CDR1 is DFQATT and CDR2 SNEGSKA (reference sequence). The CDR3 DNA reads as TGCAGTGCTACACACAATGAGCAGTTCTTC. It translates to CSATHNEQFF.